This TCR beta chain was sequenced during a study of T cells in Graves' hyperthyroidism and ophthalmopathy. Study overall: Peripheral blood sampling occurred at initial diagnosis, before any treatment.

This clonotype showed up just a few times. V was shortened by 7 bases and J by 3 bases, with 13 bases between the two germline ends. The CDR3 consists of 14 residues. The CDR3 regions of TCR beta were amplified from RNA transcripts. First-round RT-PCR of the TCR CDR3 relied on the HTBI primer set. TCRdb recomputed calls from the multiplex PCR reads with MiXCR, one row per CDR3 protein. The sample includes approximately 610,000 distinct CDR3 sequences, about 14% of them seen just once. Source material: blood. This clonotype originated in a woman in her thirties or forties with Graves' ophthalmopathy. The chain links TRBV12-3 or TRBV12-4 to TRBJ1-5; possibly TRBD1 for D (5 bases). CDR3 DNA sequence: TGTGCCAGCAATACAGGCGGTTTCAATCAGCCCCAGCATTTT. Protein product: CASNTGGFNQPQHF.